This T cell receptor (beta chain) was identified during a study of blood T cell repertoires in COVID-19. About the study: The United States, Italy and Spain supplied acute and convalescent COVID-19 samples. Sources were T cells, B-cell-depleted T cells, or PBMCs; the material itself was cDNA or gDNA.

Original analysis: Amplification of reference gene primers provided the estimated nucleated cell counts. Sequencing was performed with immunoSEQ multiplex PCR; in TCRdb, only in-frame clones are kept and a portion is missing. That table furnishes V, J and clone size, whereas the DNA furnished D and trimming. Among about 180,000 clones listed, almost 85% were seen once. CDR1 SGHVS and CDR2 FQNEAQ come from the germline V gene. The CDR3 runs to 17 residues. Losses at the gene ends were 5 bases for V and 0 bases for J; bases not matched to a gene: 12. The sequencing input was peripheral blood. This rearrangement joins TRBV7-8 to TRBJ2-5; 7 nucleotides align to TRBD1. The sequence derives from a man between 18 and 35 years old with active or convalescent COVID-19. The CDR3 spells CASSTTGTVYNQETQYF. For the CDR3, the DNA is TGTGCCAGCAGCACGACCGGGACAGTTTATAACCAAGAGACCCAGTACTTC. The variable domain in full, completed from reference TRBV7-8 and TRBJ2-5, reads GAGVSQSPRYKVAKRGQDVALRCDPISGHVSLFWYQQALGQGPEFLTYFQNEAQLDKSGLPSDRFFAERPEGSVSTLKIQRTQQEDSAVYLCASSTTGTVYNQETQYFGPGTRLLVL.